This T cell receptor beta chain was recovered during a study of control samples from healthy donors and cancer patients. Only in-frame clones appear in the TCRdb table, and some are missing; sequencing was by immunoSEQ multiplex PCR. The sample yields some 160,000 clones, around 90% seen once. CDR1 is MNHEY and CDR2 is SVGEGT in the germline V gene. CDR3 length: 15 amino acids. V lost 5 bases, J lost 2 bases, and 16 bases lay in between. This TCR was sampled from a man under 40 in good health. The sequenced material came from blood. This chain joins TRBV6-2 or TRBV6-3 and TRBJ2-7, with D tentatively TRBD1 or TRBD2 (6 bases each). The DNA for the CDR3 is TGTGCCAGCAGTCCGGATGGGGGGCGCCCCTACGAGCAGTACTTC. It yields the protein CASSPDGGRPYEQYF.